The rows below give T cell receptor beta chains drawn from one sample of a study of shared clonotypes between healthy human individuals. Measured with immunoSEQ multiplex PCR; TCRdb has only the in-frame clones, and not every one. The repertoire holds 110,000 or so clones, with around two thirds as singletons. Sequencing was carried out using memory CD8+ T cells sorted from blood. The receptors derive from a woman aged 25 to 39 in good health. CDR3s include the opening cysteine and the closing phenylalanine or tryptophan. D genes are given only for firm matches. Expanded clones get a size class; other rows say once, few or many, or leave the size out.

.	TRBJ2-7	TRBV28	.	CASSLFLAGIHEQYF	TGTGCCAGCAGTTTATTTTTGGCAGGGATCCACGAGCAGTACTTC
few	TRBJ2-7	TRBV7-9	.	CASSHDTYEQYF	TGTGCCAGCAGCCACGACACCTACGAGCAGTACTTC
.	TRBJ2-3	TRBV9	TRBD2	CASSALAGDDADTQYF	TGTGCCAGCAGCGCACTAGCGGGAGACGATGCAGATACGCAGTATTTT
few	TRBJ2-3	TRBV18	.	CASSPGQYGGTDTQYF	TGTGCCAGCTCACCGGGTCAATATGGTGGGACAGATACGCAGTATTTT
once	TRBJ1-1	TRBV25-1	TRBD1	CASSEPWGTGGNTEAFF	TGTGCCAGCAGTGAACCCTGGGGGACAGGGGGCAACACTGAAGCTTTCTTT
once	TRBJ1-5	TRBV7-8	.	CASSLSSSNQPQHF	TGTGCCAGCAGCTTATCTTCTAGCAATCAGCCCCAGCATTTT
.	TRBJ2-7	TRBV6-1	.	CASSSTVNYEQYF	TGTGCCAGCAGCTCGACAGTAAACTACGAGCAGTACTTC
.	TRBJ2-7	TRBV15	.	CATSGGSDEQYF	TGTGCCACCAGCGGGGGATCCGACGAGCAGTACTTC
.	TRBJ2-7	TRBV14	.	CASSQDWGLAGNEQYF	TGTGCCAGCAGCCAAGATTGGGGACTCGCTGGGAACGAGCAGTACTTC
.	TRBJ2-5	TRBV2	TRBD1	CASHALQGAGETQYF	TGTGCCAGCCACGCGCTACAGGGGGCGGGAGAGACCCAGTACTTC
.	TRBJ2-1	TRBV10-3	.	CAISVATTHGNEQFF	TGTGCCATCAGTGTCGCCACTACGCATGGGAATGAGCAGTTCTTC
many	TRBJ1-1	TRBV25-1	.	CASSELIGRDTEAFF	TGTGCCAGCAGTGAATTGATAGGGCGGGACACTGAAGCTTTCTTT
.	TRBJ1-2	TRBV7-2	.	CASSSPGGAFRGYTF	TGTGCCAGCAGCTCGCCCGGGGGGGCCTTTAGGGGCTACACCTTC
.	TRBJ2-1	TRBV18	TRBD2	CASSPPSKAGLDNEQFF	TGTGCCAGCTCACCACCGAGCAAGGCTGGACTAGACAATGAGCAGTTCTTC
few	TRBJ2-3	TRBV4-2	TRBD1	CASSQDPGQGADTQYF	TGTGCCAGCAGCCAAGATCCGGGACAGGGGGCAGATACGCAGTATTTT
.	TRBJ2-5	TRBV5-1	TRBD2	CASSLGGGRETQYF	TGCGCCAGCAGCTTAGGCGGGGGGCGGGAGACCCAGTACTTC
once	TRBJ2-2	TRBV2	.	CASSPRGGGTGELFF	TGTGCCAGCAGCCCGAGGGGGGGCGGCACCGGGGAGCTGTTTTTT
many	TRBJ2-7	TRBV4-1	.	CASSQGGAAGYEQYF	TGCGCCAGCAGCCAAGGTGGAGCGGCGGGCTACGAGCAGTACTTC
.	TRBJ2-7	TRBV28	.	CASSATALGLYEQYF	TGTGCCAGCAGTGCCACGGCCCTCGGCCTCTACGAGCAGTACTTC
.	TRBJ1-1	TRBV10-1	.	CASKARENTEAFF	TGCGCCAGCAAGGCTCGGGAGAACACTGAAGCTTTCTTT
many	TRBJ2-1	TRBV2	.	CASSLYNNEQFF	TGTGCCAGCAGTCTTTATAACAATGAGCAGTTCTTC
.	TRBJ2-7	TRBV11-1	TRBD2	CASSISSGRASEQYF	TGTGCCAGCAGTATCTCTAGCGGGAGGGCCTCCGAGCAGTACTTC
.	TRBJ1-1	TRBV28	.	CASRRLDVYTEAFF	TGTGCCAGCAGGAGGTTGGATGTTTACACTGAAGCTTTCTTT
.	TRBJ2-1	TRBV14	.	CASSQEQGPLDEQFF	TGTGCCAGCAGCCAAGAACAGGGTCCTTTGGATGAGCAGTTCTTC
.	TRBJ2-7	TRBV20-1	.	CSALDRYEQYF	TGCAGTGCGCTCGATCGCTACGAGCAGTACTTC
few	TRBJ1-1	TRBV4-1	.	CASSQVRAGEAFF	TGCGCCAGCAGCCAAGTTCGGGCAGGTGAAGCTTTCTTT
.	TRBJ2-7	TRBV10-3	TRBD2	CAISEATSEFAYEQYF	TGTGCCATCAGTGAGGCCACTAGCGAGTTTGCCTACGAGCAGTACTTC
.	TRBJ2-1	TRBV6-1	.	CASSEGLWRSSYNEQFF	TGTGCCAGCAGTGAAGGGTTGTGGCGAAGCTCCTACAATGAGCAGTTCTTC
once	TRBJ2-1	TRBV27	.	CASNFLASNEQFF	TGTGCCAGCAACTTCCTAGCGTCCAATGAGCAGTTCTTC
many	TRBJ2-3	TRBV9	.	CASSVAGSADTQYF	TGTGCCAGCAGCGTAGCCGGGAGCGCAGATACGCAGTATTTT
.	TRBJ2-7	TRBV2	.	CASSERTYYEQYF	TGTGCCAGCAGTGAAAGGACATACTACGAGCAGTACTTC
few	TRBJ2-7	TRBV7-6	.	CASSPTGTEQYF	TGTGCCAGCAGCCCGACTGGGACCGAGCAGTACTTC
many	TRBJ2-6	TRBV6-1	.	CASSEGASGANVLTF	TGTGCCAGCAGTGAAGGTGCCTCTGGGGCCAACGTCCTGACTTTC
large	TRBJ2-3	TRBV11-2	.	CASSLEWAGGSTDTQYF	TGTGCCAGCAGCTTAGAATGGGCAGGGGGGAGCACAGATACGCAGTATTTT
.	TRBJ2-1	TRBV28	TRBD2	CASSSSGRVEQFF	TGTGCCAGCAGTTCTAGCGGGAGAGTTGAGCAGTTCTTC
.	TRBJ2-7	TRBV27	.	CASSFGRVDYEQYF	TGTGCCAGCAGTTTCGGCAGGGTCGACTACGAGCAGTACTTC
.	TRBJ2-5	TRBV11-2	.	CASSYLGRDGTQYF	TGTGCCAGCAGCTACCTGGGTAGGGACGGGACCCAGTACTTC
.	TRBJ2-1	TRBV28	.	CASSKNYGEYNEQFF	TGTGCCAGCAGTAAAAACTATGGGGAATACAATGAGCAGTTCTTC
.	TRBJ1-6	TRBV25-1	TRBD1	CASSDGTGKSPLHF	TGTGCCAGCAGTGATGGGACAGGGAAGTCACCCCTCCACTTT
.	TRBJ2-7	TRBV15	TRBD2	CATSRETSGESYEQYF	TGTGCCACCAGCAGAGAAACTAGCGGGGAAAGCTACGAGCAGTACTTC
.	TRBJ2-3	TRBV2	TRBD2	CASKASGSRDTQYF	TGTGCCAGCAAGGCTAGCGGGAGTCGTGATACGCAGTATTTT
.	TRBJ2-3	TRBV15	.	CATRPGGTHTDTQYF	TGTGCCACTAGACCTGGGGGTACCCACACAGATACGCAGTATTTT
.	TRBJ2-1	TRBV6-1	.	CASSENQYSQVYNEQFF	TGTGCCAGCAGTGAGAATCAGTACTCCCAAGTCTACAATGAGCAGTTCTTC
.	TRBJ1-2	TRBV4-1	.	CASSQDRIEADPIYGYTF	TGCGCCAGCAGCCAAGATCGAATAGAGGCAGACCCAATCTATGGCTACACCTTC
.	TRBJ2-7	TRBV25-1	TRBD1	CASSPHSTGATYEQYF	TGTGCCAGCAGTCCCCACTCAACAGGGGCTACCTACGAGCAGTACTTC
.	TRBJ2-3	TRBV4-1	.	CASSQGGLSIDTQYF	TGCGCCAGCAGCCAAGGCGGTCTTTCGATAGATACGCAGTATTTT
.	TRBJ1-5	TRBV2	.	CASEIVPTPDQPQHF	TGTGCCAGCGAGATTGTGCCGACGCCGGATCAGCCCCAGCATTTT
.	TRBJ2-1	TRBV14	.	CASSPTRGPQAEQFF	TGTGCCAGCAGTCCCACCCGCGGGCCCCAGGCTGAGCAGTTCTTC
once	TRBJ2-7	TRBV5-1	.	CASSLVAGNYEQYF	TGCGCCAGCAGCTTGGTGGCGGGGAACTACGAGCAGTACTTC
.	TRBJ2-3	TRBV7-9	.	CASSLGVRETEDTQYF	TGTGCCAGCAGCTTAGGCGTCAGAGAGACAGAGGATACGCAGTATTTT
.	TRBJ2-3	TRBV4-1	.	CASSQAFYNTDTQYF	TGCGCCAGCAGCCAAGCTTTCTACAACACAGATACGCAGTATTTT